These 12 T cell receptor beta chains came from one sample sequenced in a study of blood T cell repertoires in COVID-19. Sequenced by immunoSEQ multiplex PCR; TCRdb stores in-frame clones only, minus some. The sample includes about 390,000 clones, more than 75% of them seen just once. The sequenced material came from PBMCs or T cells enriched from blood (not recorded which). The receptor source for this set is a woman between 50 and 59 years old who had recovered from COVID-19.

The J gene is TRBJ1-5, the V gene TRBV27; 7 bases fit TRBD1. V dropped 8 bases and J dropped 4; count of bases not matched to a gene: 17. This CDR3 has 17 amino acids. CDR1 is MNHEY, CDR2 SMNVEV, per germline (reference sequence). The CDR3 coding sequence is TGTGCCAGCCGTGAGACAAAAAGGGGGCTCTCGAATCAGCCCCAGCATTTT. This translates into CASRETKRGLSNQPQHF.

This clone is a singleton in its sample. The chain has TRBV2 and TRBJ1-3; a weak D match, TRBD1 (5 bases). The V end lost 3 bases, the J end lost 4 bases, and 10 bases lay between the germline ends. The CDR3 has 14 amino acids. The V gene's germline CDR1 is SNHLY and CDR2 FYNNEI. Written as DNA, the CDR3 is TGTGCCAGCAGTGAGGCAGGGCGGGGAAACACCATATATTTT. It is translated as CASSEAGRGNTIYF.

The chain links TRBV28 to TRBJ1-2; possible D gene TRBD1, 5 bases. V lost 5 bases and J lost 3, with 10 bases in between. Per germline, CDR1 MDHEN and CDR2 SYDVKM. This CDR3 has 13 residues. This CDR3 reads CASSADTDYGYTF. The CDR3 coding sequence is TGTGCCAGCAGTGCGGACACCGACTATGGCTACACCTTC.

The chain employs TRBV19 and TRBJ2-3; D may be TRBD1 (6 bases). Looked up from germline, CDR1 is LNHDA and CDR2 is SQIVND (reference sequence). The CDR3 covers 12 residues. V was pared by 6 bases and J by 6 bases, with 10 bases between. CDR3 amino acids: CASRQGGDTQYF. DNA of the CDR3: TGTGCCAGTAGACAGGGTGGCGATACGCAGTATTTT.

This chain links TRBV18 with TRBJ1-4; D is undetermined. V was pared by 5 bases and J by 5 bases, with 15 bases between. The CDR3 loop spans 15 amino acids. Germline values: CDR1 KGHSH, CDR2 LQKENI. The CDR3 loop reads CASSSLEKRNEKLFF. CDR3 in DNA: TGTGCCAGCTCATCCTTGGAGAAGAGGAATGAAAAACTGTTTTTT.

This clone was seen more than once but under ten times. The chain carries TRBV5-5 and TRBJ1-4; possibly TRBD1 for D (6 bases). Germline V gene data show CDR1 as SGHKS and CDR2 as YYEKEE (reference sequence). This CDR3 has 13 amino acids. V was cut by 7 bases and J by 4 bases, with 11 bases left in between. The CDR3 loop is CASATGRNEKLFF. The CDR3 DNA is TGTGCCAGCGCGACAGGTCGTAATGAAAAACTGTTTTTT.

V and J are TRBV19 and TRBJ1-1; D is perhaps TRBD1 (5 bases). The CDR3 sequence is 14 residues long. Trimming pared 4 bases from V and 3 bases from J, leaving 12 bases between. The V gene's germline CDR1 is LNHDA and CDR2 SQIVND (reference sequence). In DNA, the CDR3 is TGTGCCAGTAGTACTGCAGGGTGGGACACTGAAGCTTTCTTT. This sequence encodes CASSTAGWDTEAFF.

The V and J genes are TRBV6-2 or TRBV6-3 and TRBJ2-1; 8 bases line up with TRBD1. The CDR3 length is 14 residues. Trimming cost V 6 bases and J 9 bases; bases outside gene matches: 10. CDR1 and CDR2 from the germline V gene are MNHEY and SVGEGT. The CDR3, as DNA: TGTGCCAGCAGCCAGGACAGGGTAAGGGGTGAGCAGTTCTTC. Protein product: CASSQDRVRGEQFF.

V is TRBV4-2 and J is TRBJ1-6; D remains ambiguous. The CDR3 loop spans 14 amino acids. CDR1 and CDR2 (germline): LGHNA, YNFKEQ. The V and J ends lost 3 bases and 4 bases respectively, with 7 bases between them. CDR3 sequence (DNA): TGTGCCAGCAGCCAGCCGGAGTATAATTCACCCCTCCACTTT. Translating gives CASSQPEYNSPLHF.

The chain uses TRBV6-2 or TRBV6-3 and TRBJ2-1; D is ambiguous. V lost 5 bases to trimming and J lost 0 bases, with 17 bases between them. This CDR3 is built from 17 residues. Germline CDR1 reads MNHEY; CDR2 reads SVGEGT. CDR3 region: CASSLFSAQSSYNEQFF. The CDR3 nucleotides read TGTGCCAGCAGTCTTTTCAGCGCGCAAAGCTCCTACAATGAGCAGTTCTTC.

J is TRBJ2-1 and V is TRBV19, with D perhaps matching TRBD2 (7 bases). Germline V gene sequence: CDR1 LNHDA, CDR2 SQIVND (reference sequence). The CDR3 is 19 amino acids. Trimming left V 6 bases short and J 3 bases short, with 27 bases between. This chain's CDR3 is CASSPGGTKSGGSYNEQFF. The CDR3 DNA reads as TGTGCCAGTAGCCCGGGGGGCACCAAATCAGGTGGCAGCTACAATGAGCAGTTCTTC.

The genes are TRBV3-1 (or the pseudogene TRBV3-2) and TRBJ1-4; tentative D call: TRBD1 (5 bases). V was clipped by 4 bases and J by 0 bases, with 24 bases between them. Germline CDR1 reads LGHDT; CDR2 reads YNNKEL (reference sequence). The CDR3 runs 20 residues. CDR3 amino acids: CASSPRADPSPAPTNEKLFF. The DNA of the CDR3 is TGTGCCAGCAGCCCCAGGGCCGACCCCTCCCCGGCTCCAACTAATGAAAAACTGTTTTTT.